The 27 T cell receptor beta chains in this list originate from one sample, sequenced in a study of blood T cell repertoires in COVID-19. The method was immunoSEQ multiplex PCR; TCRdb's version includes in-frame clones alone and lacks a portion of them. Counted here are under 300,000 clones, under 85% occurring once; the ten biggest clones make up more than 5.5%. Sequenced material: peripheral blood. The origin of the receptors is a human donor in a cohort sampled during active COVID-19.

The chain uses TRBV6-1 and TRBJ2-3, with 7 nucleotides matching TRBD1. The CDR3 contains 17 residues. The ends lost 2 bases at V and 1 base at J; junction bases unmatched: 9. Germline assignment: CDR1 MNHNS and CDR2 SASEGT. This CDR3 reads CASSEPVPTGRTDTQYF. The CDR3 DNA reads as TGTGCCAGCAGTGAACCCGTCCCGACAGGGCGCACAGATACGCAGTATTTT.

This clone was seen only once. The V call is TRBV19, the J call TRBJ2-2; D may be TRBD1 (7 bases). The V gene's germline CDR1 is LNHDA and CDR2 SQIVND (reference sequence). The length of the CDR3 is 19 residues. V lost 1 base, J lost 10 bases, and 28 bases lay in between. In DNA, the CDR3 is TGTGCCAGTAGTATAGGGACACGATGGGCAGGGGGGCGGCGACCGGAGCTGTTTTTT. This translates into CASSIGTRWAGGRRPELFF.

The V gene is TRBV5-1, the J gene TRBJ2-1; TRBD1 aligns across 7 bases. This CDR3 has 15 amino acids. Unmatched junction bases numbered 8, after V lost 3 bases and J lost 5 bases. The germline gives CDR1 SGHRS, CDR2 YFSETQ. The CDR3 loop is CASSSGQTSHNEQFF. CDR3 coding DNA: TGCGCCAGCAGCTCGGGACAGACCTCACACAATGAGCAGTTCTTC.

The genes are TRBV3-1 (or the pseudogene TRBV3-2) and TRBJ2-7; 9 nucleotides agree with TRBD1. Germline trimming cut 2 bases from V and 6 bases from J; bases unmatched to any gene: 5. The CDR3 has 14 amino acids. Germline assignment: CDR1 LGHDT and CDR2 YNNKEL (reference sequence). This chain's CDR3 is CASSQRDRVSEQYF. The DNA of the CDR3 is TGTGCCAGCAGCCAACGGGACAGGGTGTCCGAGCAGTACTTC.

V gene TRBV5-6 combines with J gene TRBJ2-7, with D possibly TRBD2 on 6 matching bases. V shed 4 bases and J shed 0 bases, with 14 bases lying between them. Per germline, CDR1 SGHDT and CDR2 YYEEEE. The CDR3 is made up of 15 amino acids. The CDR3 spells CASSLPGLLSYEQYF. CDR3 DNA sequence: TGTGCCAGCAGCCTCCCGGGACTCCTCTCCTACGAGCAGTACTTC.

This chain joins TRBV18 and TRBJ1-2; D is uncertain. The CDR3 is 13 amino acids. CDR1 is KGHSH and CDR2 is LQKENI in the germline V gene. Trimming removed 0 bases from V and 4 bases from J, with 6 bases in between. DNA for the CDR3: TGTGCCAGCTCACCACCGTCGGTCTATGGCTACACCTTC. Its protein is CASSPPSVYGYTF.

V usage is TRBV7-2 and J usage is TRBJ2-1, with TRBD2 matching 7 bases. The CDR3 covers 15 residues. J gave up 4 bases and V 2 bases, and 5 bases lay outside the gene matches. Germline V CDR1 and CDR2: SGHTA, FQGNSA. Here the CDR3 reads CASSLHRGSYNEQFF. CDR3 nucleotide sequence: TGTGCCAGCAGCTTACACCGCGGGAGTTACAATGAGCAGTTCTTC.

The chain recombines TRBV29-1 with TRBJ2-3; the D is unclear. Per germline, CDR1 SQVTM and CDR2 ANQGSEA. The CDR3 spans 12 residues. V lost 2 bases and J 0 bases, leaving 3 bases between the germline ends. Written as DNA, the CDR3 is TGCAGCGTTGAATCTAGCACAGATACGCAGTATTTT. Amino acid sequence: CSVESSTDTQYF.

V is TRBV27 and J is TRBJ1-5, with 8 bases that match TRBD1. CDR1 and CDR2 from the germline V gene are MNHEY and SMNVEV (reference sequence). Trimming removed 4 bases from V and 1 base from J; junction bases left unmatched: 3. The CDR3 loop spans 15 amino acids. The CDR3, as DNA: TGTGCCAGCAGTTCCCAGGGGGCGAGCAATCAGCCCCAGCATTTT. Translating gives CASSSQGASNQPQHF.

The chain has TRBV4-2 and TRBJ2-3; no firm D call. V was shortened by 3 bases and J by 6 bases, with 10 bases between the two germline ends. The germline V gene encodes CDR1 LGHNA and CDR2 YNFKEQ. The CDR3 has 13 residues. The CDR3 region has the DNA TGTGCCAGCAGCCACGGGTACTTGGATACGCAGTATTTT. This translates into CASSHGYLDTQYF.

This chain joins TRBV7-8 and TRBJ2-7; TRBD1 aligns across 8 bases. CDR3 size: 16 residues. Germline V gene sequence: CDR1 SGHVS, CDR2 FQNEAQ. Trimming cost V 5 bases and J 7 bases; bases outside gene matches: 16. The chain's CDR3 is CASSIPPGQVPPEQYF. For the CDR3, the DNA is TGTGCCAGCAGCATCCCTCCGGGACAGGTACCCCCGGAGCAGTACTTC.

The V call is TRBV6-1, the J call TRBJ1-2, with a tentative D call TRBD1 (5 bases). The CDR3 is 12 residues long. CDR1 is MNHNS, CDR2 SASEGT, per germline. V was clipped by 3 bases and J by 8 bases, with 10 bases between them. The CDR3: CASSDRAWGYTF. The CDR3 nucleotides read TGTGCCAGCAGTGACAGGGCGTGGGGCTACACCTTC.

This chain joins TRBV19 and TRBJ2-2; D possibly corresponds to TRBD1 (7 bases). The length of the CDR3 is 15 residues. Trimming cost V 7 bases and J 3 bases, with 15 bases left between them. Germline CDR1 is LNHDA and CDR2 is SQIVND (reference sequence). The CDR3 protein is CASISGGTDTGELFF. CDR3 nucleotides: TGTGCCAGTATATCCGGCGGGACAGACACCGGGGAGCTGTTTTTT.

The chain links TRBV6-6 to TRBJ2-7; 8 nucleotides line up with TRBD1. CDR3 length equals 15 residues. Germline CDR1 and CDR2: MNHNY and SVGAGI (reference sequence). Losses at the gene ends were 2 bases for V and 4 bases for J; bases not matched to a gene: 7. The DNA for the CDR3 is TGTGCCAGCAGTTACACCGGGACAGGTAATTACGAGCAGTACTTC. Translated: CASSYTGTGNYEQYF.

With respect to this clone: This same CDR3 is encoded by further DNA sequences in the sample. The V and J genes are TRBV28 and TRBJ2-5; a weak D match, TRBD1 (6 bases). This CDR3 spans 12 amino acids. Germline values: CDR1 MDHEN, CDR2 SYDVKM. Trimming removed 6 bases at V and 2 bases at J, with 7 bases between. CDR3 coding DNA: TGTGCCAGCAGACAGGGTCAAGAGACCCAGTACTTC. It yields the protein CASRQGQETQYF.

This chain connects TRBV5-8 to TRBJ2-3; 10 bases are shared with TRBD2. Germline V gene lookup returns CDR1 SGHTS and CDR2 YDEGEE. This CDR3 is built from 17 residues. V lost 2 bases and J lost 2; bases outside the gene matches: 8. CDR3 sequence (DNA): TGTGCCAGCAGCTTCCAACTGACTAGCGGGCCCACAGATACGCAGTATTTT. The encoded protein is CASSFQLTSGPTDTQYF.

This clone was counted ten times or more. The DNA of the CDR3 is TGCGCCAGCAGGAGCAGGGACAATCAGCCCCAGCATTTT. It translates to CASRSRDNQPQHF. This rearrangement joins TRBV10-2 to TRBJ1-5; the D gene is possibly TRBD1 (5 bases). V gave up 6 bases and J gave up 3 bases, with 9 bases separating them. CDR3 length: 13 amino acids. The germline CDR1 and CDR2 sequences are WSHSY and SAAADI.

The rearrangement uses TRBV7-9 and TRBJ2-7; 7 positions match TRBD2. Trimming took 1 base from V and 4 from J; bases not matched to a gene: 7. The CDR3 runs 15 residues. Germline-derived CDR1 and CDR2 are SEHNR and FQNEAQ (reference sequence). CDR3 bases: TGTGCCAGCAGCTTAGGACACTCCGGGGGGTACGAGCAGTACTTC. Translated: CASSLGHSGGYEQYF.

This chain links TRBV11-2 with TRBJ2-2; D perhaps matches TRBD2 (6 bases). Looked up from germline, CDR1 is SGHAT and CDR2 is FQNNGV. Trimming cost V 1 base and J 0 bases, with 18 bases left between them. The CDR3 runs to 19 residues. CDR3 amino acids: CASSLGRGMRTTNTGELFF. The CDR3 nucleotides are TGTGCCAGCAGCTTAGGGCGGGGAATGCGGACGACGAACACCGGGGAGCTGTTTTTT.

The chain uses TRBV10-3 and TRBJ1-1; possibly TRBD1 for D (5 bases). This CDR3 spans 13 amino acids. The V gene lost 6 bases and the J gene lost 1 base, with 9 bases spanning the gap. The germline gives CDR1 ENHRY, CDR2 SYGVKD. The CDR3 sequence is CAIRGTENTEAFF. The CDR3 DNA follows: TGTGCCATCAGAGGGACTGAGAACACTGAAGCTTTCTTT.

The chain couples TRBV5-6 to TRBJ2-2, with 8 bases identical to TRBD2. Germline CDR1 reads SGHDT; CDR2 reads YYEEEE. The J segment lost 7 bases and the V segment lost 4 bases, leaving 18 bases of the junction unmatched. This CDR3 spans 18 amino acids. CDR3 DNA: TGTGCCAGCAGCGCGCTCCGGGAGGGGCCCTTTAATGTCGGGGAGCTGTTTTTT. Residues: CASSALREGPFNVGELFF. The entire variable domain, with the rest obtained from reference TRBV5-6 and TRBJ2-2, is as follows: DAGVTQSPTHLIKTRGQQVTLRCSPKSGHDTVSWYQQALGQGPQFIFQYYEEEERQRGNFPDRFSGHQFPNYSSELNVNALLLGDSALYLCASSALREGPFNVGELFFGEGSRLTVL.

The chain couples TRBV29-1 to TRBJ2-5; 7 nucleotides match TRBD1. Trimming at V came to 6 bases and at J to 3 bases, leaving 4 bases not matched to a gene. This CDR3 region has 12 residues. Germline loops: CDR1 SQVTM, CDR2 ANQGSEA. In DNA form, the CDR3 reads TGCAGCGTCACCGGGACAGAAGAGACCCAGTACTTC. Its translation is CSVTGTEETQYF.

This clone occurred once. The CDR3 sequence is CASSQDGGSSYNEQFF. The DNA of the CDR3 is TGTGCCAGCAGCCAAGATGGCGGGAGCTCCTACAATGAGCAGTTCTTC. The chain couples TRBV3-1 (or the pseudogene TRBV3-2) to TRBJ2-1; 7 bases fit TRBD2. CDR3 size: 16 residues. Germline CDR1 and CDR2: LGHDT and YNNKEL (reference sequence). Trimming cost V 0 bases and J 0 bases; bases outside gene matches: 2.

This clone was detected once. The chain links TRBV9 to TRBJ2-2, with 11 bases that match TRBD1. V shed 4 bases and J 4 bases; nucleotides not matched to a gene: 6. Germline V gene data show CDR1 as SGDLS and CDR2 as YYNGEE. This CDR3 spans 16 amino acids. The CDR3 reads CASSRGQGVGTGELFF. In DNA, the CDR3 is TGTGCCAGCAGCCGGGGACAGGGGGTCGGCACCGGGGAGCTGTTTTTT. Using reference TRBV9 and TRBJ2-2 for the parts outside the CDR3, the full variable domain is DSGVTQTPKHLITATGQRVTLRCSPRSGDLSVYWYQQSLDQGLQFLIQYYNGEERAKGNILERFSAQQFPDLHSELNLSSLELGDSALYFCASSRGQGVGTGELFFGEGSRLTVL.

This chain connects TRBV11-2 to TRBJ2-7, with TRBD1 identical over 8 bases. V shed 5 bases and J 3 bases; nucleotides not matched to a gene: 6. Germline V gene data show CDR1 as SGHAT and CDR2 as FQNNGV. The CDR3 runs to 14 residues. CDR3 nucleotides: TGTGCCAGCAGCCGAGGACAGGGAAACTACGAGCAGTACTTC. This gives the protein CASSRGQGNYEQYF.

CDR3 coding DNA: TGCGCCAGCAGCTTGGGGACAGGGGCGGGCACTGAAGCTTTCTTT. Translation gives CASSLGTGAGTEAFF. The gene calls are TRBV5-1 and TRBJ1-1; TRBD1 agrees at 9 bases. The germline V gene has CDR1 SGHRS and CDR2 YFSETQ. The J segment lost 4 bases and the V segment lost 0 bases, leaving 4 bases of the junction unmatched. This CDR3 is built from 15 residues.

For the CDR3, the DNA is TGTGCCAGCAGTTTCATTTCGGCTGGAAACACCATATATTTT. Translation: CASSFISAGNTIYF. This rearrangement joins TRBV28 to TRBJ1-3; no clear D. The CDR3 totals 14 residues. V gave up 3 bases and J gave up 2 bases, with 8 bases separating them. Germline CDR1 reads MDHEN; CDR2 reads SYDVKM.